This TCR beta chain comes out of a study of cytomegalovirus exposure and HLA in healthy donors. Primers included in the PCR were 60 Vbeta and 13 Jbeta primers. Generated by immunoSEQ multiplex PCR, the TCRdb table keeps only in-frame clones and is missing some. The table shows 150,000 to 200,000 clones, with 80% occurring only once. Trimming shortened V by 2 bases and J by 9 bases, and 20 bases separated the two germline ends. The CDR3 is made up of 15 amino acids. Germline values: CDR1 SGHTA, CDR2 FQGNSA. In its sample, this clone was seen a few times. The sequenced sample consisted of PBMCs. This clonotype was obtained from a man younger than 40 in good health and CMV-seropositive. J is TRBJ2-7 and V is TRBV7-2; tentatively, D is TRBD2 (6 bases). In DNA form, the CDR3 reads TGTGCCAGCAGCTTAAACCCCGCGAGGACTACGGGGCAGTACTTC. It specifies CASSLNPARTTGQYF.